This T cell receptor (beta chain) stems from a study of graft-versus-host responses after intestinal transplantation. This CDR3 is 15 amino acids long. V shed 2 bases and J 4 bases; nucleotides not matched to a gene: 5. CDR1 SGHKS and CDR2 YYEKEE come from the germline V gene (reference sequence). The count of this clone is one. The antigen is undetermined. Profiling relied on immunoSEQ multiplex PCR, and the TCRdb table lists in-frame clones only, not all of them. Of roughly 120,000 clones in the sample, roughly nine tenths are singletons; the top ten hold approximately 0.18%. This chain connects TRBV5-5 to TRBJ2-2; 7 bases are a match to TRBD1. This receptor was taken from a human donor who received an intestinal transplant. The starting material was unstimulated CD4+ T cells sorted from spleen or lymph node cells, obtained before intestinal transplant. The CDR3 coding sequence is TGTGCCAGCAGCTTTGTACAGGGGATCACCGGGGAGCTGTTTTTT. Amino acids: CASSFVQGITGELFF.